These 11 T cell receptor beta chains were all obtained from the same sample, sequenced in a study of cytomegalovirus exposure and HLA in healthy donors (TCRdb year 2017). Library creation used the immunoSEQ multiplex PCR assay. The multiplex PCR relied on a mix of 60 forward primers for TCR Vbeta segments and 13 reverse primers for TCR Jbeta segments. Here the immuneACCESS table is served through TCRdb, limited to in-frame sequences with V and J called. Missing clones are a known gap in these copies; in checked studies unresolved V genes cover under half, and the rest lacks a known reason. The sample table holds about 62,000 clones, of which roughly 78% were seen once. The ten largest clones represent more than 7.5% of the sample. The sample consisted of PBMCs. Receptor source: a middle-aged man in good health and CMV-seronegative.

The chain employs TRBV4-2 and TRBJ2-7; 8 bases line up with TRBD2. CDR1 is LGHNA and CDR2 is YNFKEQ in the germline V gene. The CDR3 extends over 16 amino acids. J gave up 2 bases and V 0 bases, and 6 bases lay outside the gene matches. The chain's CDR3 is CASSQDLTSGTYEQYF. The CDR3 DNA is TGTGCCAGCAGCCAAGATCTAACTAGCGGAACCTACGAGCAGTACTTC.

This clone was counted between two and nine times. This chain joins TRBV6-5 and TRBJ2-1, with a possible D match to TRBD1 (6 bases). CDR1 MNHEY and CDR2 SVGAGI come from the germline V gene. The length of the CDR3 is 15 residues. V was shortened by 7 bases and J by 7 bases, with 20 bases between the two germline ends. The CDR3 sequence is CASNLRDMVGNEQFF. As DNA, the CDR3 is TGTGCCAGCAATCTCCGGGACATGGTAGGAAATGAGCAGTTCTTC.

The rearrangement joins TRBV6-1 to TRBJ1-1; 7 bases map to TRBD1. Germline V gives CDR1 MNHNS, CDR2 SASEGT. V was pared by 2 bases and J by 0 bases, with 6 bases of the junction left unmatched. CDR3 size: 16 residues. The CDR3, as DNA: TGTGCCAGCAGTGAAATACAGGGGAGAGTGAACACTGAAGCTTTCTTT. Protein: CASSEIQGRVNTEAFF.

The rearrangement links TRBV25-1 to TRBJ2-5; D gene unclear. CDR1 and CDR2 from the germline V gene are MGHDK and SYGVNS. Trimming pared 0 bases from V and 9 bases from J, leaving 23 bases between. CDR3 length: 17 residues. In nucleotides, the CDR3 is TGTGCCAGCAGTGAATATGCGAGATACCAAGACTCCCATCCCCAGTACTTC. Its translation is CASSEYARYQDSHPQYF.

The chain links TRBV5-8 to TRBJ2-3; 8 bases align to TRBD2. Germline loops: CDR1 SGHTS, CDR2 YDEGEE. This CDR3 comprises 17 residues. Losses at the gene ends were 1 base for V and 0 bases for J; bases not matched to a gene: 7. CDR3 DNA: TGTGCCAGCAGCTTGTGGACTAGCTGGAGAAGCACAGATACGCAGTATTTT. The encoded protein is CASSLWTSWRSTDTQYF.

CDR3 sequence: CASSPSDGSETQYF. DNA for the CDR3: TGTGCCAGCTCACCATCCGACGGGTCGGAGACCCAGTACTTC. This chain uses TRBV18 with TRBJ2-5; D gene unclear. CDR1 and CDR2 (germline): KGHSH, LQKENI. There are 14 residues in the CDR3. V was shortened by 2 bases and J by 5 bases, with 12 bases between the two germline ends. The variable domain in full, completed from reference TRBV18 and TRBJ2-5, reads NAGVMQNPRHLVRRRGQEARLRCSPMKGHSHVYWYRQLPEEGLKFMVYLQKENIIDESGMPKERFSAEFPKEGPSILRIQQVVRGDSAAYFCASSPSDGSETQYFGPGTRLLVL.

The chain recombines TRBV5-1 with TRBJ2-3, with 8 positions matching TRBD1. After removal of 3 bases from V and 1 base from J, the junction contained 4 bases not matched to a gene. The CDR3 consists of 15 residues. In germline, CDR1 is SGHRS, CDR2 YFSETQ. The CDR3, as DNA: TGCGCCAGCAGCTCCGGGACAGGCGGCACAGATACGCAGTATTTT. Its protein product is CASSSGTGGTDTQYF.

The chain uses TRBV11-1 and TRBJ2-2; D may be TRBD1 (6 bases). CDR1 and CDR2 (germline): SGHAT, FQDESV (reference sequence). The CDR3 spans 14 residues. Trimming stripped 5 bases from V and 4 bases from J, with 11 bases between. The CDR3 loop is CASSRQGFTGELFF. CDR3 sequence (DNA): TGTGCCAGCAGCAGGCAGGGGTTCACCGGGGAGCTGTTTTTT.

V usage is TRBV29-1 and J usage is TRBJ2-7; TRBD1 matches 7 bases. Trimming at V came to 5 bases and at J to 2 bases, leaving 3 bases not matched to a gene. The germline CDR1 and CDR2 sequences are SQVTM and ANQGSEA. The CDR3 totals 12 residues. The CDR3 nucleotides are TGCAGCGTTAAGACAGGGACCTACGAGCAGTACTTC. As protein: CSVKTGTYEQYF.

On this clone: A junction boundary mismatches the germline segment, possibly from a read error. The chain recombines TRBV7-9 with TRBJ2-7; maybe TRBD2 (6 bases). The CDR3 loop spans 13 amino acids. The germline V gene has CDR1 SEHNR and CDR2 FQNEAQ (reference sequence). CDR3: CSSSWDLGGEQYF. The CDR3 DNA follows: TGTTCCAGCAGCTGGGACCTTGGGGGGGAGCAGTACTTC. The variable domain in full, completed from reference TRBV7-9 and TRBJ2-7, reads DTGVSQNPRHKITKRGQNVTFRCDPISEHNRLYWYRQTLGQGPEFLTYFQNEAQLEKSRLLSDRFSAERPKGSFSTLEIQRTEQGDSAMYLCSSSWDLGGEQYFGPGTRLTVT.

This clone has more than one count but fewer than ten. The chain combines TRBV7-9 with TRBJ1-1; 9 bases map to TRBD1. J lost 0 bases, V lost 2 bases, and 10 bases had no gene match. CDR1 and CDR2 from the germline V gene are SEHNR and FQNEAQ (reference sequence). This CDR3 region has 18 residues. The CDR3 here is CASSLPGQGPTLNTEAFF. Written as DNA, the CDR3 is TGTGCCAGCAGCTTACCGGGACAGGGCCCAACCTTGAACACTGAAGCTTTCTTT.